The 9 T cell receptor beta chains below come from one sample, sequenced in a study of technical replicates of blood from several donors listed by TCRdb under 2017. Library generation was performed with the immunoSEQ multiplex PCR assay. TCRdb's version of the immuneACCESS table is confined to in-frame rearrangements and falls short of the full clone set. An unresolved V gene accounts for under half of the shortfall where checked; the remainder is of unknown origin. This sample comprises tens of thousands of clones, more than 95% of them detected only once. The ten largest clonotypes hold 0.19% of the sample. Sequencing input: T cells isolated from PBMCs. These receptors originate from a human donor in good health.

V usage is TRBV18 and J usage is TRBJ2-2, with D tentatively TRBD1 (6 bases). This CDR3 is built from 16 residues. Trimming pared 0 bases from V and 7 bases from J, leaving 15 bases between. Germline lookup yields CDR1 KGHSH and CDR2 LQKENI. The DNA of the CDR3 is TGTGCCAGCTCACCACCGGACAGAAGGCAAATCGGGGAGCTGTTTTTT. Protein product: CASSPPDRRQIGELFF.

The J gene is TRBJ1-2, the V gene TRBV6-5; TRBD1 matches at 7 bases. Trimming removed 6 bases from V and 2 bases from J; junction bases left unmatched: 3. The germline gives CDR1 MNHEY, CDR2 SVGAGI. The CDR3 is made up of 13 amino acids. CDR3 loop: CASSGQANYGYTF. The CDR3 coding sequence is TGTGCCAGCAGCGGACAGGCCAACTATGGCTACACCTTC.

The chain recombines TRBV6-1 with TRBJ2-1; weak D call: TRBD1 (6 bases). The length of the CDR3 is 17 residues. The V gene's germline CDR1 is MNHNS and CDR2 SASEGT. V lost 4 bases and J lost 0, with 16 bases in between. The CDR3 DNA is TGTGCCAGCAGTGGTAAAGGTGGGACAAGCTCCTACAATGAGCAGTTCTTC. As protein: CASSGKGGTSSYNEQFF.

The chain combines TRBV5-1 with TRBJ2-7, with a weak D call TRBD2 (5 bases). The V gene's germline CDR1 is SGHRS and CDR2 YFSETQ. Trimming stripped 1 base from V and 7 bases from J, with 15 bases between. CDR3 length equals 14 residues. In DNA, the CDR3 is TGCGCCAGCAGCTTGCAAAACGAACCGGGGGAGCAGTACTTC. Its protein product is CASSLQNEPGEQYF.

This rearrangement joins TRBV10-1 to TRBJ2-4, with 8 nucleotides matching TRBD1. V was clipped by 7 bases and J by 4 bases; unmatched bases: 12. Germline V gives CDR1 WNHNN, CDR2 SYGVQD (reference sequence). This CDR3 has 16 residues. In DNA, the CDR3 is TGCGCCAGCACCGACTTTTTAAGACAGGGGAAAAACATTCAGTACTTC. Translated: CASTDFLRQGKNIQYF.

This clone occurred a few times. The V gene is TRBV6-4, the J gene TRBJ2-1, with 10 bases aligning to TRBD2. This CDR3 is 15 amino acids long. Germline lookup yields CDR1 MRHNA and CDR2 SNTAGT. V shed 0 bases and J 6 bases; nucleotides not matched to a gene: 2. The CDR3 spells CASSDSSGGANEQFF. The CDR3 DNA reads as TGTGCCAGCAGTGACTCGAGCGGGGGGGCCAATGAGCAGTTCTTC.

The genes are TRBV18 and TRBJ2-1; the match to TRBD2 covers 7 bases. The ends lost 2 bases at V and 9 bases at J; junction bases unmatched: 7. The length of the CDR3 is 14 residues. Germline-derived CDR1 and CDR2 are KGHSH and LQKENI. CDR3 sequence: CASSPGSREGEQFF. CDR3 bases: TGTGCCAGCTCACCAGGTTCGAGGGAGGGTGAGCAGTTCTTC.

In DNA form, the CDR3 reads TGTGCCAGCAGAACCGGGACAGACACAGATACGCAGTATTTT. Translating it yields CASRTGTDTDTQYF. The chain combines TRBV28 with TRBJ2-3, with 7 bases identical to TRBD1. Trimming cost V 6 bases and J 2 bases; bases outside gene matches: 5. In germline, CDR1 is MDHEN, CDR2 SYDVKM. This CDR3 has 14 residues.

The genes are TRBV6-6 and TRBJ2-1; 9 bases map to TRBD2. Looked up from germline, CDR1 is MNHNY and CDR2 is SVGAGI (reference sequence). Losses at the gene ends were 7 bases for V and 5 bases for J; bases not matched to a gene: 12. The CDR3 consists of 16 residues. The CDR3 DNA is TGTGCCAGCACCTTACCTCGCGGGGGGGCCCACAATGAGCAGTTCTTC. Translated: CASTLPRGGAHNEQFF.